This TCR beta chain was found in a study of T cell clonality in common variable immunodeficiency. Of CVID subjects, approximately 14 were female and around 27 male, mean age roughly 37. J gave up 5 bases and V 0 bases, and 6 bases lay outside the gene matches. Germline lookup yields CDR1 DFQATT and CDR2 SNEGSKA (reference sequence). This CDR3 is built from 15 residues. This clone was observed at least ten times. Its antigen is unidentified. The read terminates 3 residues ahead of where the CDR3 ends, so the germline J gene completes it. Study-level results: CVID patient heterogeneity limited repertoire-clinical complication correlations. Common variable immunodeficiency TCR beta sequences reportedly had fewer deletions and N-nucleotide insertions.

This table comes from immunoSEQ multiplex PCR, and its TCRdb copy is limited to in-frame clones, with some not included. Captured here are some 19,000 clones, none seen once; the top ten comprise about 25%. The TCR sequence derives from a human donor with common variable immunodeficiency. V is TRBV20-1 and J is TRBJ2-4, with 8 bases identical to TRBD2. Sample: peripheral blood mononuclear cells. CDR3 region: CSARDPAGVQNIQYF. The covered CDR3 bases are TGCAGTGCTAGAGATCCAGCGGGAGTCCAAAACATT.